The sequence of this T cell receptor (beta chain) was determined in a study of cytomegalovirus exposure and HLA in healthy donors (dated by TCRdb to 2017 to 2019). About the investigation overall: An earlier analysis of roughly 500 of the donors reported about 250 Gb of sequence data and roughly 100 million unique TCR beta sequences from some 180 million T cells. The number of typed donors differed by locus: roughly 629-640 for A, B, C, DRB1 and DQB1; roughly 510 for DQA1; over 600 for DPA1; and 450 to 480 for DPB1. Both class I and class II loci were covered by HLA typing, at four-digit resolution. The T cell repertoires of under 700 subjects were profiled by immunosequencing and related to cytomegalovirus serostatus. A later analysis re-analyzed previously published TCR beta repertoires from 650 to 800 donors and added high-resolution HLA genotyping to study TCR occurrence patterns. Of the approximately 400 genotyped donors, roughly 80% were placed in the genetic ancestry cluster associated with self-reported Caucasian donors. Donor age, sex, ethnicity and CMV serostatus were compiled alongside the repertoire data. Rather than drawing on any new phenotypic data, the later analysis identified candidate immune exposures from TCR beta sequences and the way those sequences occurred across donors. A later genetic analysis took genome-wide SNP genotypes for about 55% of the roughly 700 donors and used that subset as a discovery cohort. The study aimed to test whether signatures of past pathogen exposure could be identified by cataloging public T cell receptors. Roughly 5 DR-DQ haplotypes were handled as single units for association and clustering because linkage in the cohort was strong. Approximately 300 gigabases of sequencing data and 70 million to 100 million unique TCR sequences were included in an early release covering 550 to 800 HLA-typed donors. Among approximately 370 genotyped donors of the cohort, an average of roughly 230,000 unique TCR beta nucleotide sequences was sequenced per donor, of which about 19% were non-productive. A separate validation cohort of approximately 120 different subjects was used in addition to the 666-subject first cohort. To decide whether each TCR beta V gene segment behaved as functional or pseudogenic, an earlier analysis of nearly 600 of the donors relied on high-throughput TCR beta sequencing. All discovery cohort repertoires had been generated on a single sequencing platform. High-throughput TCR immunosequencing, statistical association of individual TCRs with disease status, and machine learning were combined to predict cytomegalovirus infection status.

Paper-wide results and their limitations: Only TCR beta chains were sequenced in this cohort, and the absence of alpha or paired-chain data limited detectable features. At a false discovery rate of 0.05, a later analysis linked 16,000 or so TCR beta sequences to specific HLA alleles. Assigning TCR associations to individual alleles was difficult when HLA alleles, especially DR and DQ, strongly co-occurred. It was suggested by the authors that the approach could potentially be generalized to other disease states and immunological phenotypes. A few of the identified cytomegalovirus-associated TCR beta chains were confirmed in vitro to be specific for cytomegalovirus antigens. In an earlier analysis of some 500 of the donors, most TCR beta V segments appeared in productive rearrangements about 90% or about 30% of the time, broadly matching IMGT annotations. A later analysis found that TCR association rates varied across HLA loci, with DRB1 alleles showing the most associated TCRs and HLA-C alleles the fewest. The sequencing pipeline was judged likely to have produced a cluster of highly shared sequence variants as a technical artifact. Correlated functional status among segregating V segments might be attributable to linkage disequilibrium, but an unknown experimental factor could not be ruled out. Because some donors lacked HLA typing at each locus, the association tests relied only on the typed subset. Most CMV-associated TCR beta chains appeared to be HLA-restricted in a later analysis, and the HLA associations seemed to be driven largely by CMV exposure. A total of roughly 160 TCR beta chains were listed by the study as associated with cytomegalovirus. A further reported finding was that TCR beta sequences accurately predicted the HLA-A and HLA-B alleles for most subjects in the first cohort. In a later genetic analysis, a missense DCLRE1C variant was associated with V-gene and J-gene trimming of TCR beta chains, and the association was replicated in an independent cohort. A later analysis found that HLA-associated TCR beta chains were more clonally expanded and had lower generation probabilities than equally common non-associated chains. In a later analysis, several top co-occurrence clusters were reported to appear linked to parvovirus B19, influenza, CMV and Epstein-Barr virus. The classifier was reported to diagnose cytomegalovirus status with high specificity and sensitivity in both the original cohort and the validation cohort. Because counts were too low, roughly 18 rarely observed V segments, including chromosome 9 orphons, were left out of the earlier analysis of over 550 of the donors. A later genetic analysis reported fewer N-insertions in productive TCRs among donors in an Asian-associated ancestry cluster than the roughly 690-donor mean. Across donors, most TCR sequences were observed very rarely, whereas some public TCRs were present in many individuals. Immune exposure information for the cohort was limited to CMV serostatus. Presence/absence analyses assumed roughly uniform sequencing depth across donors, an assumption that may not hold. The 87-base-pair reads could not distinguish some IMGT-functional V segments, including TRBV6-2 and TRBV6-3, so those segments were excluded.

On this clone: Its antigen is still unknown. Base quality data are lacking; no much larger clone is found one base away.

The CDR3 covers 15 residues, taking in both the cysteine and the phenylalanine. Of all the DNA, just the CDR3 is kept, 45 bases in frame from base 1. As encoded in the germline V gene, CDR1 is SGHRS while CDR2 is YFSETQ. In total, roughly 710 healthy bone marrow donors made up the cohort. Cohort members were all nominally healthy when sampled, although unrecorded immune exposures were likely present. The donor tested CMV seropositive and was one of the 289 seropositive cohort members. A peripheral blood sample was provided by each donor, and peripheral blood mononuclear cells were used for TCR beta sequencing. Genomic DNA was extracted from the blood cell samples with the Qiagen DNeasy Blood Extraction Kit. Preparation of the library involved the immunoSEQ multiplex PCR assay. For the multiplex PCR, a mixture combining 60 forward primers for TCR Vbeta segments and 13 reverse primers for TCR Jbeta segments was used. The CDR3 region of rearranged TCR beta genes was amplified from genomic DNA by a multiplex PCR assay. On the Illumina HiSeq System, the amplified TCR beta libraries were sequenced as 87-base-pair reads. Concerning the study's data processing: A later analysis counted some 74 million unique TCR beta chains across the 500 to 850 repertoires, and roughly 10 million of these chains were shared by at least two donors. Raw reads were error-corrected and collapsed into unique sequences by a nearest-neighbor algorithm in which closely related sequences were merged to remove PCR and sequencing errors. To assign V, D and J gene segments, CDR3 sequences were aligned to IMGT reference sequences. Each retained sequence needed at least a six-nucleotide match to both a V gene segment and a J gene segment. A rearrangement counted as productive if the CDR3 had no stop codons and remained in frame with V and J, and every other rearrangement counted as non-productive. CDR3 was defined by IMGT convention, running from the second conserved V-encoded cysteine to the conserved J-encoded phenylalanine. The earlier analysis of roughly 590 of the donors excluded any sequence lacking an unambiguous match to a single V gene segment. In an earlier analysis of about 590 of the donors, a V segment was called functional when productive rearrangements were above 56.7%, and segregating when the standard deviation between donors exceeded 5%. A statistical classification framework was built to diagnose cytomegalovirus status from the catalog of TCR beta chain sequences. In a later analysis, TCR nucleotide sequences were compared against IMGT/GENE-DB human TR gene sequences so that V and J genes could be assigned. The TCRdist pipeline was used in a later analysis to assign CDR3 sequences and most-parsimonious VDJ recombination scenarios. A later analysis defined each TCR beta chain by its CDR3 amino acid sequence plus V-gene family, and excluded reads lacking a unique V-gene family. A later analysis removed 550 to 650 highly shared, low-generation-probability nucleotide sequences to deal with suspected cross-contamination and a sequencing artifact. A later analysis calculated a clonal expansion index for each public chain from normalized within-repertoire ranks of inferred template counts. In a later analysis, generation probabilities were computed using a VDJ recombination model fitted to out-of-frame rearrangements, and the results were checked against IGoR. In a later analysis, hypergeometric tests were used to score TCR-TCR, TCR-HLA and TCR-CMV co-occurrence, with a repertoire-size bias correction applied to TCR pairs. In a later analysis, false discovery rates were estimated by permuting HLA or CMV assignments 20 times. A later analysis grouped co-occurring TCRs with DBSCAN, adding TCRdist sequence similarity when clustering within HLA-allele-positive subsets. Co-occurrence clustering excluded repertoires with fewer than 30,000 or more than 120,000 public chains, plus five with anomalous nucleotide sharing. The source is immuneACCESS, and TCRdb retained only in-frame sequences with V and J called. Part of the clones is not carried over; for the studies checked, unresolved V genes explain less than half of this, and the remainder is unexplained. V, J and clone size derive from that table, while D and trimming were established from the DNA sequence. The sample data list 95,000 to 150,000 clones, and over 65% of these were observed just once. The ten largest clones take up more than 6.5% of the sample.

Sequencing used PBMCs. In this chain, TRBV5-1 is recombined with TRBJ2-5; TRBD1 could be the D gene, as 5 bases match. The DNA matches TRBJ2-7 better at its end, which makes the J call doubtful. The origin of this receptor is a woman aged 40-49 years in good health and CMV-seropositive. The CDR3 protein: CASSLDSQVSYEQYF. The base sequence is TGCGCCAGCAGCTTGGACTCACAGGTCTCCTACGAGCAGTACTTC.